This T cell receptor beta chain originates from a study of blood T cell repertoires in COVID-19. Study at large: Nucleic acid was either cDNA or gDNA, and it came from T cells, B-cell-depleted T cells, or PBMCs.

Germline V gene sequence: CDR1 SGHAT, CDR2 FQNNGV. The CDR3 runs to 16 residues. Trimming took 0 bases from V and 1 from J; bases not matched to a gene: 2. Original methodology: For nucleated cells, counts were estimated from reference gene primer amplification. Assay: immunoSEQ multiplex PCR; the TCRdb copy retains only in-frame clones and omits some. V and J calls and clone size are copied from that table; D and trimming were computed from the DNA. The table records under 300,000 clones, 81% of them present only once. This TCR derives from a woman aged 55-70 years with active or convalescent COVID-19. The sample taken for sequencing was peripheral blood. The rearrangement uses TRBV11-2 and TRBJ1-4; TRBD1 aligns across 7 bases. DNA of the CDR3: TGTGCCAGCAGCTTAGAGGCAGGGGGAACTAATGAAAAACTGTTTTTT. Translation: CASSLEAGGTNEKLFF.